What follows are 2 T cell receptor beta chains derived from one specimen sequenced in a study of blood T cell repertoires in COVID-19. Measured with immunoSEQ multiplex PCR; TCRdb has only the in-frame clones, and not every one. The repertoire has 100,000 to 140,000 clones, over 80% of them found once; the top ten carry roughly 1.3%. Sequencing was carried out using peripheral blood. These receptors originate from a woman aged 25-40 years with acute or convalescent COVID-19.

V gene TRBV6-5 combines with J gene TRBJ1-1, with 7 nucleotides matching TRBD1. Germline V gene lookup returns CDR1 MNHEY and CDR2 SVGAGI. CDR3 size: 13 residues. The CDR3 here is CGSDRAGWTEAFF. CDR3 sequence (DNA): TGTGGCTCAGACAGGGCTGGGTGGACTGAAGCTTTCTTT.

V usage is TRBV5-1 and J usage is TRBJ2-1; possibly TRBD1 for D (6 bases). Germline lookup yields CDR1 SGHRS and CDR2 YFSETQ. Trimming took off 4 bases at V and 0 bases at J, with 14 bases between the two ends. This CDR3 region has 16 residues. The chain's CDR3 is CASSTGWGSSYNEQFF. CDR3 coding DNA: TGCGCCAGCAGCACAGGGTGGGGGTCCTCCTACAATGAGCAGTTCTTC.